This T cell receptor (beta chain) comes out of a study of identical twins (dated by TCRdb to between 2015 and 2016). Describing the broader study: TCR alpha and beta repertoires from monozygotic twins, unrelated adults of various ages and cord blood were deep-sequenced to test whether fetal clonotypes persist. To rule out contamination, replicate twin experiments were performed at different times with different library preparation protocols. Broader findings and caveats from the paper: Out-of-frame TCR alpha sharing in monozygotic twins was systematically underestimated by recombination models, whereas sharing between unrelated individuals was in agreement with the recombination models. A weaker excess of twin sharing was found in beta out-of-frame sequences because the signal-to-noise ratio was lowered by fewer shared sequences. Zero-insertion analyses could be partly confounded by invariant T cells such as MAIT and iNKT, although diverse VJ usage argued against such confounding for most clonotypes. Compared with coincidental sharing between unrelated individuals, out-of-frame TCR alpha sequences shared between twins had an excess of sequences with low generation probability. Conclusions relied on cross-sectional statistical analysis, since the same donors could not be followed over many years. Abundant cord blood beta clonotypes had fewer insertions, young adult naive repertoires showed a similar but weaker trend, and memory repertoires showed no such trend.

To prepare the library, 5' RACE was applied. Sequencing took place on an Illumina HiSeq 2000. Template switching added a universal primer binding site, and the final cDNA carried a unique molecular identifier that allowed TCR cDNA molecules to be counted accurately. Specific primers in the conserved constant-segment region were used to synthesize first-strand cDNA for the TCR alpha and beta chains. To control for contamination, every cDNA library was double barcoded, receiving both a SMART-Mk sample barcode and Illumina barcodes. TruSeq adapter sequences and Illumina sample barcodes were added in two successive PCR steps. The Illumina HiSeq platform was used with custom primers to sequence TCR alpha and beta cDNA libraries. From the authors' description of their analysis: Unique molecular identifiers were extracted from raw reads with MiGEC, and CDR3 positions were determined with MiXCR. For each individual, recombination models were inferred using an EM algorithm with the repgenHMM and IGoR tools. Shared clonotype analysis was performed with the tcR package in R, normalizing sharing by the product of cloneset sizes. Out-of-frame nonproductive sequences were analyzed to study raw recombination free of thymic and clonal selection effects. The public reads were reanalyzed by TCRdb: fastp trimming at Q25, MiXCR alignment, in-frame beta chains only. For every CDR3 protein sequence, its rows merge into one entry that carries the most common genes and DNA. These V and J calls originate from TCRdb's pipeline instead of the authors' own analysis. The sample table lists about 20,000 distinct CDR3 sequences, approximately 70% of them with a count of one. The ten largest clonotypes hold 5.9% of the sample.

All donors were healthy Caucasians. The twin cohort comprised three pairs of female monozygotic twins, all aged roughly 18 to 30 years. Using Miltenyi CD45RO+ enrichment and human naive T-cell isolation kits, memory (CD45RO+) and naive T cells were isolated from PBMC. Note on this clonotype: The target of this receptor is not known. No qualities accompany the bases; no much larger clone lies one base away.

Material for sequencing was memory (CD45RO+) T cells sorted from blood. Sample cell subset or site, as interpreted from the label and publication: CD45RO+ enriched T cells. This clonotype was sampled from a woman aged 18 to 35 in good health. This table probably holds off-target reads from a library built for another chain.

CDR3 loop: CASSQQGNTGANVLTF. The DNA sequence reads TGTGCCAGCAGTCAACAGGGAAATACAGGGGCCAACGTCCTGACTTTC. The chain joins TRBV27 to TRBJ2-6; the D region possibly corresponds to TRBD1 (6 bases align). From the cysteine through the phenylalanine, the CDR3 covers 16 amino acids. Here the CDR3 DNA is all that survives: 48 bases in frame from base 1. The germline V gene (reference sequence) yields MNHEY for CDR1 and SMNVEV for CDR2. Trimming costs V 5 bases and J 4 bases, and their ends lie 15 bases apart.